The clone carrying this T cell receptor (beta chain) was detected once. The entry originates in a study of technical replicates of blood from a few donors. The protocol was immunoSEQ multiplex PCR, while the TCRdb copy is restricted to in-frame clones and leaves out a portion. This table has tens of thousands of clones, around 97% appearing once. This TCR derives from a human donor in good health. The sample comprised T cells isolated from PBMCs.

In DNA, the CDR3 is TGTGCCAGCAGCCGGGTAGGGACAGGGAATGAAAAACTGTTTTTT. Encoded protein: CASSRVGTGNEKLFF. The V and J genes are TRBV7-2 and TRBJ1-4; the match to TRBD1 covers 9 bases. V lost 5 bases and J lost 5; bases outside the gene matches: 6. CDR3 length: 15 residues. The germline V gene has CDR1 SGHTA and CDR2 FQGNSA.